The rows below give T cell receptor beta chains drawn from one sample of a study of T cell responses to AZD1222 COVID-19 vaccine. TCRdb's copy holds only in-frame clones and misses some; the assay was immunoSEQ multiplex PCR. The sample contains approximately 150,000 clones, approximately 90% of which appear only once. Specimen: peripheral blood, collected 28 days after the second AZD1222 dose. Receptors were obtained from an adult who received the AZD1222 COVID-19 vaccine. CDR3s include the opening cysteine and the closing phenylalanine or tryptophan. D genes are given only for firm matches. A row's size may be missing; if present it is once, few, many or a size class.

V gene,clone size,CDR3 length,D gene,J gene,CDR3 protein,CDR3 DNA
TRBV5-1,few,13,.,TRBJ2-1,CASSKGLRDEQFF,TGCGCCAGCAGCAAGGGACTCCGCGATGAGCAGTTCTTC
TRBV7-9,few,18,TRBD2,TRBJ2-7,CASSPRTRTSGADREQYF,TGTGCCAGCAGCCCTAGAACGAGGACTAGCGGCGCCGATAGGGAGCAGTACTTC
TRBV2,.,13,.,TRBJ1-2,CASSERDRGGYTF,TGTGCCAGCAGTGAAAGGGACCGGGGGGGCTACACCTTC
TRBV29-1,.,15,.,TRBJ1-5,CSVGPGDGLGQPQHF,TGCAGCGTTGGACCGGGGGATGGGTTGGGTCAGCCCCAGCATTTT
TRBV3-1/TRBV3-2,once,14,.,TRBJ1-1,CASSHWGSNTEAFF,TGTGCCAGCAGCCACTGGGGGAGTAACACTGAAGCTTTCTTT
TRBV6-5,.,14,.,TRBJ2-7,CASSPGPRPYEQYF,TGTGCCAGCAGTCCGGGACCCAGGCCCTACGAGCAGTACTTC
TRBV7-3,.,13,.,TRBJ1-4,CASSLTGGEKLFF,TGTGCCAGCAGCTTAACGGGGGGTGAAAAACTGTTTTTT
TRBV5-1,once,15,.,TRBJ2-2,CASSLEGWDTGELFF,TGCGCCAGCAGCTTGGAGGGCTGGGACACCGGGGAGCTGTTTTTT
TRBV11-2,few,13,.,TRBJ1-2,CASSRTHKEGYTF,TGTGCCAGCAGCCGTACACACAAGGAGGGCTACACCTTC
TRBV7-3,.,15,.,TRBJ2-1,CASSLGPGPYNEQFF,TGTGCCAGCAGCCTGGGTCCGGGGCCCTACAATGAGCAGTTCTTC
TRBV5-1,.,16,.,TRBJ2-2,CASSTFRADNTGELFF,TGCGCCAGCAGCACGTTCAGGGCAGATAACACCGGGGAGCTGTTTTTT
TRBV10-2,.,14,TRBD2,TRBJ2-7,CASTRWGLAAEQYF,TGCGCCAGCACTCGATGGGGTCTAGCGGCTGAGCAGTACTTC
TRBV7-9,.,15,.,TRBJ1-2,CAIQLDSPGGDGYTF,TGTGCCATCCAGCTTGATAGTCCAGGAGGTGATGGCTACACCTTC
TRBV5-6,.,15,.,TRBJ1-5,CASSTQAGALQPQHF,TGTGCCAGCAGCACCCAGGCGGGGGCACTTCAGCCCCAGCATTTT
TRBV6-5,.,13,.,TRBJ1-5,CASSRQSNQPQHF,TGTGCCAGCAGTCGACAGAGCAATCAGCCCCAGCATTTT
TRBV11-2,.,15,.,TRBJ1-5,CASSLGRGRNQPQHF,TGTGCCAGCAGCTTGGGGAGGGGTAGGAACCAGCCCCAGCATTTT
TRBV18,once,16,.,TRBJ2-2,CASSPPIRPNTGELFF,TGTGCCAGCTCACCACCGATACGTCCGAACACCGGGGAGCTGTTTTTT
TRBV5-6,.,16,TRBD1,TRBJ1-2,CASSPGTGRANYGYTF,TGTGCCAGCAGCCCTGGGACAGGACGGGCTAACTATGGCTACACCTTC
TRBV6-5,once,15,.,TRBJ1-5,CASRMMGGGNQPQHF,TGTGCCAGCAGAATGATGGGGGGCGGCAATCAGCCCCAGCATTTT
TRBV9,once,14,TRBD1,TRBJ2-1,CASSVTGQDNEQFF,TGTGCCAGCAGCGTAACGGGACAGGACAATGAGCAGTTCTTC
TRBV6-5,.,14,.,TRBJ1-2,CASSYRDGPYGYTF,TGTGCCAGCAGTTACAGGGACGGGCCCTATGGCTACACCTTC
TRBV19,.,14,TRBD1,TRBJ1-5,CASSDDRGLQPQHF,TGTGCCAGTAGTGACGACAGGGGGCTTCAGCCCCAGCATTTT
TRBV4-1,.,16,.,TRBJ2-3,CASSHTLWGPTDTQYF,TGCGCCAGCAGCCACACGCTTTGGGGCCCCACAGATACGCAGTATTTT
TRBV10-2,.,12,.,TRBJ2-5,CASSESYETQYF,TGCGCCAGCAGTGAGTCGTATGAGACCCAGTACTTC
TRBV5-4,.,16,.,TRBJ1-6,CASSLGTGRGNSPLHF,TGTGCCAGCAGCTTGGGAACGGGGAGGGGGAATTCACCCCTCCACTTT
TRBV5-1,.,16,TRBD1,TRBJ1-1,CASSFGQGLRNTEAFF,TGCGCCAGCAGCTTCGGACAGGGGCTTCGGAACACTGAAGCTTTCTTT
TRBV5-4,.,14,.,TRBJ2-5,CASSPTPQVETQYF,TGTGCCAGCAGCCCGACTCCCCAGGTAGAGACCCAGTACTTC
TRBV9,.,14,TRBD1,TRBJ1-6,CASSPQGAGRTLHF,TGTGCCAGCAGCCCCCAGGGGGCAGGGAGGACCCTCCACTTT
TRBV5-5,.,13,.,TRBJ1-1,CASSFNRGTEAFF,TGTGCCAGCAGCTTTAATAGGGGCACTGAAGCTTTCTTT
TRBV7-8,once,14,TRBD1,TRBJ1-6,CASSSGTVGAPLHF,TGTGCCAGCAGCTCCGGGACAGTTGGGGCACCCCTCCACTTT
TRBV2,.,15,.,TRBJ1-1,CASSGQLKGNTEAFF,TGTGCCAGCAGTGGTCAGTTGAAGGGGAACACTGAAGCTTTCTTT
TRBV9,few,14,.,TRBJ1-2,CATSEPGSTYGYTF,TGTGCCACCTCTGAGCCTGGGTCGACTTATGGCTACACCTTC
TRBV27,.,17,.,TRBJ2-1,CASRRPPAGGLRNEQFF,TGTGCCAGCAGGCGACCCCCCGCAGGGGGACTTCGGAATGAGCAGTTCTTC
TRBV10-2,.,15,.,TRBJ1-2,CASSEPSPRVSGYTF,TGCGCCAGCAGTGAGCCATCCCCCAGGGTAAGTGGCTACACCTTC
TRBV6-5,.,13,.,TRBJ2-1,CASTGTWDNEQFF,TGTGCCAGCACCGGGACTTGGGACAATGAGCAGTTCTTC
TRBV2,.,15,.,TRBJ1-6,CASSVTTARDSPLHF,TGTGCCAGCAGCGTCACGACAGCTAGGGATTCACCCCTCCACTTT
TRBV7-9,.,12,.,TRBJ2-3,CASSLTYTTQYF,TGTGCCAGCAGCTTAACCTATACTACGCAGTATTTT
TRBV27,.,16,TRBD2,TRBJ2-2,CASRLAGGLGTGELFF,TGTGCCAGCCGACTAGCGGGGGGCCTGGGGACCGGGGAGCTGTTTTTT
TRBV15,.,17,TRBD1,TRBJ2-6,CATNGRQGASGANVLTF,TGTGCCACCAACGGCAGACAGGGGGCTTCTGGGGCCAACGTCCTGACTTTC
TRBV18,.,15,.,TRBJ1-3,CASSPTTDSGNTIYF,TGTGCCAGCTCACCGACGACAGACTCTGGAAACACCATATATTTT
TRBV9,.,13,TRBD1,TRBJ1-1,CASSPTGGTEAFF,TGTGCCAGCAGCCCTACAGGGGGCACTGAAGCTTTCTTT
TRBV27,.,15,TRBD1,TRBJ2-7,CASSLFGTGVYEQYF,TGTGCCAGCAGTTTATTTGGGACAGGGGTCTACGAGCAGTACTTC
TRBV12-2,.,18,.,TRBJ1-1,CASRLDTGTGFMNTEAFF,TGTGCAAGTCGCTTAGACACCGGGACAGGGTTCATGAACACTGAAGCTTTCTTT
TRBV3-1/TRBV3-2,.,16,.,TRBJ2-3,CASSQVTPSGTDTQYF,TGTGCCAGCAGCCAAGTAACCCCCTCGGGCACAGATACGCAGTATTTT
TRBV7-6,.,13,.,TRBJ1-1,CASSFQGNTEAFF,TGTGCCAGCAGCTTTCAGGGAAACACTGAAGCTTTCTTT
TRBV10-2,.,13,.,TRBJ2-1,CASGEGVYNEQFF,TGCGCCAGCGGGGAGGGGGTATACAATGAGCAGTTCTTC
TRBV5-5,.,16,TRBD1,TRBJ1-6,CASSPFGQGGNSPLHF,TGTGCCAGCAGCCCGTTTGGACAGGGGGGGAATTCACCCCTCCACTTT